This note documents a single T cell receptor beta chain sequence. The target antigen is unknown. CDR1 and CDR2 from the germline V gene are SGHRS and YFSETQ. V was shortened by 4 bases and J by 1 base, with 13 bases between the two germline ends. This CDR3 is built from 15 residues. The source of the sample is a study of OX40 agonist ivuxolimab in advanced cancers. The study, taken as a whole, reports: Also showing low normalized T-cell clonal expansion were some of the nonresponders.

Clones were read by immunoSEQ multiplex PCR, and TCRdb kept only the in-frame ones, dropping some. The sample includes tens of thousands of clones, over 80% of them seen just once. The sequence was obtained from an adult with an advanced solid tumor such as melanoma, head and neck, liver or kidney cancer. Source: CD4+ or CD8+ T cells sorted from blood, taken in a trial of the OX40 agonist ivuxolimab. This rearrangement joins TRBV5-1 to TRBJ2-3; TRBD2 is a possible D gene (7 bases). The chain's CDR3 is CASSPWRGRTDTQYF. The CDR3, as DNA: TGCGCCAGCAGCCCGTGGCGGGGGCGCACAGATACGCAGTATTTT.